This TCR beta chain was recovered during a study of CD8 T cells in ankylosing spondylitis. The V segment lost 4 bases and the J segment 4 bases; nucleotides outside the gene matches: 8. The CDR3 is 15 amino acids. The germline CDR1 and CDR2 sequences are SGHTA and FQGNSA. Whole-study findings and limits: Ankylosing spondylitis blood appeared to be characterized by a TCR beta motif of 8 or 9 highly homologous variants. There was reportedly significant enrichment of clones that were disease-linked in matched ankylosing spondylitis synovial fluid.

MiXCR was run by TCRdb on the 5' RACE reads, yielding one entry per CDR3 protein. The data hold around 390,000 distinct CDR3 sequences, with about 20% observed a single time. This clonotype was observed a few times. Its antigen is as yet unknown. Source material: blood, either unsorted or a sorted T cell fraction (not recorded which). The chain uses TRBV7-2 and TRBJ2-5; 8 nucleotides align to TRBD1. The TCR originated in a male donor with ankylosing spondylitis. This CDR3 is CASSSGQGDIETQYF. Here the CDR3 DNA reads TGTGCCAGCAGCTCCGGACAGGGCGATATAGAGACCCAGTACTTC.